Listed below are T cell receptor beta chains from one sample, sequenced in a study of T cell responses to AZD1222 COVID-19 vaccine. Only in-frame clones appear in the TCRdb table, and some are missing; sequencing was by immunoSEQ multiplex PCR. Of fewer than 150,000 clones listed, 80% to 90% are singletons. The source material was peripheral blood, sampled 28 days after the second AZD1222 dose. All receptors come from an adult who received the AZD1222 COVID-19 vaccine. Each CDR3 is given with its conserved first and last residue. D genes are given only for firm matches. Not every row has a clone size; where given, it reads once, few, many or a size class.

v_gene: TRBV6-6; j_gene: TRBJ2-3; abundance: NA; d_gene: NA; CDR3nt: TGTGCCAGCAGTGACTACAACGGGGATACGCAGTATTTT; CDR3aa: CASSDYNGDTQYF
v_gene: TRBV9; j_gene: TRBJ2-3; abundance: NA; d_gene: TRBD1; CDR3nt: TGTGCCAGCAGCGTAGGACAGGGGGCCGGAGATACGCAGTATTTT; CDR3aa: CASSVGQGAGDTQYF
v_gene: TRBV7-6; j_gene: TRBJ2-1; abundance: once; d_gene: NA; CDR3nt: TGTGCCAGCAGCTCCCCGGGGAAAAGCTCCTACAATGAGCAGTTCTTC; CDR3aa: CASSSPGKSSYNEQFF
v_gene: TRBV29-1; j_gene: TRBJ1-1; abundance: NA; d_gene: TRBD1; CDR3nt: TGCAGCGTTGGGTCGCTCCAGGGGGCGACTGAAGCTTTCTTT; CDR3aa: CSVGSLQGATEAFF
v_gene: TRBV27; j_gene: TRBJ1-6; abundance: NA; d_gene: NA; CDR3nt: TGTGCCAGCAGTTTGGAAAGGGGGGGTAATTCACCCCTCCACTTT; CDR3aa: CASSLERGGNSPLHF
v_gene: TRBV2; j_gene: TRBJ1-1; abundance: NA; d_gene: NA; CDR3nt: TGTGCCAGCAGTGAAGGGGGAATGAACACTGAAGCTTTCTTT; CDR3aa: CASSEGGMNTEAFF
v_gene: TRBV7-9; j_gene: TRBJ1-6; abundance: NA; d_gene: TRBD1; CDR3nt: TGTGCCAGCAGCCAGGGACAGAATAATTCACCCCTCCACTTT; CDR3aa: CASSQGQNNSPLHF
v_gene: TRBV24-1; j_gene: TRBJ2-6; abundance: NA; d_gene: NA; CDR3nt: TGTGCCACCAGTTCGGGAGTTGGGGCCAACGTCCTGACTTTC; CDR3aa: CATSSGVGANVLTF
v_gene: TRBV30; j_gene: TRBJ1-1; abundance: NA; d_gene: NA; CDR3nt: TGTGCCTGGAGGGCGCTGGGGCGTACAGGCTACACTGAAGCTTTCTTT; CDR3aa: CAWRALGRTGYTEAFF
v_gene: TRBV11-2; j_gene: TRBJ2-5; abundance: NA; d_gene: NA; CDR3nt: TGTGCCAGCAGCTTTGATCGGCAAGAGACCCAGTACTTC; CDR3aa: CASSFDRQETQYF
v_gene: TRBV7-2; j_gene: TRBJ1-2; abundance: once; d_gene: NA; CDR3nt: TGTGCCAGCAGCTTAGGGGAGGGGCTGTCGTATGGCTACACCTTC; CDR3aa: CASSLGEGLSYGYTF
v_gene: TRBV3-1/TRBV3-2; j_gene: TRBJ1-1; abundance: once; d_gene: TRBD1; CDR3nt: TGTGCCAGCAGCCGAGGGGGACAGAGCACTGAAGCTTTCTTT; CDR3aa: CASSRGGQSTEAFF
v_gene: TRBV24-1; j_gene: TRBJ2-3; abundance: NA; d_gene: NA; CDR3nt: TGTGCCACCAGGGGGGTCGGAGATACGCAGTATTTT; CDR3aa: CATRGVGDTQYF
v_gene: TRBV27; j_gene: TRBJ2-1; abundance: NA; d_gene: NA; CDR3nt: TGTGCCAGCAGGACGGGACAAACCTACAATGAGCAGTTCTTC; CDR3aa: CASRTGQTYNEQFF
v_gene: TRBV27; j_gene: TRBJ2-5; abundance: NA; d_gene: NA; CDR3nt: TGTGCCAGCAGTAAGGGGCTGGAGACCCAGTACTTC; CDR3aa: CASSKGLETQYF
v_gene: TRBV9; j_gene: TRBJ2-2; abundance: NA; d_gene: NA; CDR3nt: TGTGCCAGCAGCCCAAGGGGAGGGAACACCGGGGAGCTGTTTTTT; CDR3aa: CASSPRGGNTGELFF
v_gene: TRBV7-2; j_gene: TRBJ2-3; abundance: NA; d_gene: NA; CDR3nt: TGTGCCAGCAGCTTAGCTCGTGTGTGGGATACGCAGTATTTT; CDR3aa: CASSLARVWDTQYF
v_gene: TRBV24-1; j_gene: TRBJ2-1; abundance: NA; d_gene: TRBD2; CDR3nt: TGTGCCACCAGTGGCCTAGCGGAAAACAATGAGCAGTTCTTC; CDR3aa: CATSGLAENNEQFF
v_gene: TRBV7-7; j_gene: TRBJ1-3; abundance: NA; d_gene: NA; CDR3nt: TGTGCCAGCAGCGCTGACACCGACAGGCCCTCTGGAAACACCATATATTTT; CDR3aa: CASSADTDRPSGNTIYF
v_gene: TRBV29-1; j_gene: TRBJ1-1; abundance: NA; d_gene: NA; CDR3nt: TGCAGCGGATCCAGGGCTGTAGGGACTGAAGCTTTCTTT; CDR3aa: CSGSRAVGTEAFF
v_gene: TRBV18; j_gene: TRBJ2-3; abundance: NA; d_gene: NA; CDR3nt: TGTGCCAGCTCACCACCGTCGGCTGGGGGAGATACGCAGTATTTT; CDR3aa: CASSPPSAGGDTQYF
v_gene: TRBV18; j_gene: TRBJ2-2; abundance: NA; d_gene: NA; CDR3nt: TGTGCCAGCTCACCCCGACAGGGAGGCGCCGGGGAGCTGTTTTTT; CDR3aa: CASSPRQGGAGELFF
v_gene: TRBV7-3; j_gene: TRBJ2-2; abundance: NA; d_gene: NA; CDR3nt: TGTGCCAGCAGCGTCGACAGGTCGAACACCGGGGAGCTGTTTTTT; CDR3aa: CASSVDRSNTGELFF
v_gene: TRBV2; j_gene: TRBJ1-1; abundance: once; d_gene: NA; CDR3nt: TGTGCCAGCAGGGAGGACGGGAACACTGAAGCTTTCTTT; CDR3aa: CASREDGNTEAFF
v_gene: TRBV7-9; j_gene: TRBJ2-3; abundance: NA; d_gene: TRBD2; CDR3nt: TGTGCCAGCAGCGGAGGACTAGCGGGATTAGTAGATACGCAGTATTTT; CDR3aa: CASSGGLAGLVDTQYF
v_gene: TRBV27; j_gene: TRBJ2-5; abundance: NA; d_gene: NA; CDR3nt: TGTGCCAGCACCTTATATTACCGCCCGGGGTGGCAAGAGACCCAGTACTTC; CDR3aa: CASTLYYRPGWQETQYF
v_gene: TRBV19; j_gene: TRBJ1-2; abundance: NA; d_gene: TRBD1; CDR3nt: TGTGCCAGTAGTACGAGACAGGGTGGCTACACCTTC; CDR3aa: CASSTRQGGYTF
v_gene: TRBV6-5; j_gene: TRBJ2-5; abundance: NA; d_gene: TRBD2; CDR3nt: TGTGCCAGCACCGTAGCGGGGGGAGAGACCCAGTACTTC; CDR3aa: CASTVAGGETQYF
v_gene: TRBV2; j_gene: TRBJ1-1; abundance: few; d_gene: NA; CDR3nt: TGTGCCAGCAGTGTCCAGGGTGCTGAAGCTTTCTTT; CDR3aa: CASSVQGAEAFF